This T cell receptor beta chain was captured in a study of PD-L1 blockade in urothelial cancer. About the study: Male sex and bladder-origin urothelial cancer were recorded for about 85% of the roughly 29 patients. At 6 weeks and at 3 weeks (second dose) after treatment start, blood was analyzed.

The data were produced by immunoSEQ multiplex PCR, yet TCRdb's version contains in-frame clones alone and is incomplete. This sample carries tens of thousands of clones, 81% of them seen once, and the ten largest clones take more than 5%. Documented time point: pretreatment peripheral blood. Patients suffered from locally advanced or metastatic urothelial carcinoma. Sample: PBMCs, taken around atezolizumab (anti-PD-L1) treatment. This TCR came from a man between 65 and 85 years old with urothelial cancer.

The CDR3 region is CASSRSTTQETQYF. The CDR3 DNA sequence: TGTGCCAGCAGCCGGTCCACTACTCAAGAGACCCAGTACTTC. The V and J genes are TRBV7-2 and TRBJ2-5, with D unresolved. CDR3 length: 14 residues. V was trimmed by 5 bases and J by 2 bases, leaving 12 bases between them. The germline gives CDR1 SGHTA, CDR2 FQGNSA.